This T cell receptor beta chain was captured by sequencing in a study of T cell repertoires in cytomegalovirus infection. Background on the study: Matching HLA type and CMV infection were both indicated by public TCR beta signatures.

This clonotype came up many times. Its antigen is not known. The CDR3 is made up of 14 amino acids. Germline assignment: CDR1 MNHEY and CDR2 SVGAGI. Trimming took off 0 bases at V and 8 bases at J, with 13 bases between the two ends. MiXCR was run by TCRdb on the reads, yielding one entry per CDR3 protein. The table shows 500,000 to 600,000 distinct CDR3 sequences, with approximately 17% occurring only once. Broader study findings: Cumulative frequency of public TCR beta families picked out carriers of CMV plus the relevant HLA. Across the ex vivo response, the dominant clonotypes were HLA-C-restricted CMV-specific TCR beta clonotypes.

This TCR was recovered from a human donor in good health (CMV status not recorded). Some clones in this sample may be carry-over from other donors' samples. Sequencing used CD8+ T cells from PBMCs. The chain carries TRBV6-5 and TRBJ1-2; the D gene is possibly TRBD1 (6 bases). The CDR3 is CASSYSNGGGGYTF. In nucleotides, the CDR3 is TGTGCCAGCAGTTACTCCAACGGGGGCGGAGGCTACACCTTC.